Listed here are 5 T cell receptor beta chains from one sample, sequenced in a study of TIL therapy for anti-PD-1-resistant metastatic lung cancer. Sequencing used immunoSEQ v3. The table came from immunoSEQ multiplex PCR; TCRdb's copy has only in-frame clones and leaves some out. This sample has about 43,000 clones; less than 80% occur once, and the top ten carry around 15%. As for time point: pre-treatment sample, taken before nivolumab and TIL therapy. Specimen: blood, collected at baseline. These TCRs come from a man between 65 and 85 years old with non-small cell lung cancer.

In nucleotides, the CDR3 is TGTGCCAGCAGCTTAGGGCACGGGGAGCTGTTTTTT. Translating gives CASSLGHGELFF. This rearrangement joins TRBV11-1 to TRBJ2-2, with D hard to call. Per the germline V gene, CDR1 is SGHAT and CDR2 is FQDESV (reference sequence). CDR3 length equals 12 residues. The V end lost 1 base, the J end lost 7 bases, and 4 bases lay between the germline ends.

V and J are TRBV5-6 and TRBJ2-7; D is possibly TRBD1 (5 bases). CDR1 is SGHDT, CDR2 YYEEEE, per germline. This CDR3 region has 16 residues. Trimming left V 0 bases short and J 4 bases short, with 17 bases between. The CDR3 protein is CASSLAARVDGYEQYF. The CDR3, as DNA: TGTGCCAGCAGCTTGGCCGCCAGGGTAGATGGGTACGAGCAGTACTTC.

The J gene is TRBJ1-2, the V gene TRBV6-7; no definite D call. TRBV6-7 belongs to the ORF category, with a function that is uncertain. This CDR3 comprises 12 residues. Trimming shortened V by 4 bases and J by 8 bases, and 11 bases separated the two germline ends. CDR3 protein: CASSCHCGGYTF. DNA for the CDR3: TGTGCCAGCAGTTGTCACTGTGGAGGCTACACCTTC.

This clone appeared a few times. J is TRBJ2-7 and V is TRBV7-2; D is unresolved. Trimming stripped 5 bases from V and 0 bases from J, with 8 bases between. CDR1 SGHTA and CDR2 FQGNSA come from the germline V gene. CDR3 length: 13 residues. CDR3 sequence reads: CASSPPGSYEQYF. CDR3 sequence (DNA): TGTGCCAGCAGCCCACCGGGCTCCTACGAGCAGTACTTC.

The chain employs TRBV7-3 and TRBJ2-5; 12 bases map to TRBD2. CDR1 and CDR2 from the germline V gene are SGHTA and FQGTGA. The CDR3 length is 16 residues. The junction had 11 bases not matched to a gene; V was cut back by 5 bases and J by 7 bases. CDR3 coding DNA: TGTGCCAGCAGCCCAAAAGGGACTAGCGGGCGTTGGACCCAGTACTTC. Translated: CASSPKGTSGRWTQYF.